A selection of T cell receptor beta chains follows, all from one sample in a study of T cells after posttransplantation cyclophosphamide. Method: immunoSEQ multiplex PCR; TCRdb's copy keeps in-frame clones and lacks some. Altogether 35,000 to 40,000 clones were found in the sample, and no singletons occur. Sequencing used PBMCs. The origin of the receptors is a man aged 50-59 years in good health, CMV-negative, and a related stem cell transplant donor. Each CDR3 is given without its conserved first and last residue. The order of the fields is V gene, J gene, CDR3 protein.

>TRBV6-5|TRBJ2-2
ASSYYITDTGELF
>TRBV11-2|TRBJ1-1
ASSYPVGPDTEAF
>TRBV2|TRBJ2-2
ASRTATRSTGELF
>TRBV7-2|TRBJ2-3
ASSHRRGTDTQY
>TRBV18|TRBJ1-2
ASSQSGRANYGYT
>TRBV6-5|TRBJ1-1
ASSPTENTEAF
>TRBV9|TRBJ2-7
ASSVGRERTYEQY
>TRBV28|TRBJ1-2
ASSETDFYGYT
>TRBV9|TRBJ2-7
ASSTSGLNHEQY
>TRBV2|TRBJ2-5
ASSEVQAAYQETQY
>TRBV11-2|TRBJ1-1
ASSPVYTEAF
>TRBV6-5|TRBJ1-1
ASRERGGLNTEAF
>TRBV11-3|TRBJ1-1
ASSFHSNTEAF
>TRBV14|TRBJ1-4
ASSQDGGAPGKLF
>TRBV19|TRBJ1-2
ASSIGGRYGYT
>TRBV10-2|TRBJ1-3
ASSRTGVNTIY
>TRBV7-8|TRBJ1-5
ASSVIGRQNQPQH
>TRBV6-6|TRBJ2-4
ASTGDRKNIQY
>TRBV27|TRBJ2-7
ASSYGGPNEQY
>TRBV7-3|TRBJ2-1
ASSLEELGQPLGREQF
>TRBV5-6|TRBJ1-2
ASSEDSLYGYT
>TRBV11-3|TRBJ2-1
ASSARGGHGNEQF
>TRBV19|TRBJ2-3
ASSGLTGDVADTQY
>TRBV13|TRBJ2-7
ASSVYYEQY
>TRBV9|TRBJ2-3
ASSFSVTDTQY
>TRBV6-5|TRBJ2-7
ASRGQTYEQY
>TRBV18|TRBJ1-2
ASSPRQGAFGYT
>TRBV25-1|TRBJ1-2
ASSEYLFRGGFGGYT
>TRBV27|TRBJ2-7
AAGDPGYEQY
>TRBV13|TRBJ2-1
ASSLTPRSLPNEQF
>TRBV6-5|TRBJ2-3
ASSRLSYRTDTQY
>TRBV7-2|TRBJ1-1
ASTRGGLVNTEAF
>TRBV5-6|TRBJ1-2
ASSPTTGNGYT
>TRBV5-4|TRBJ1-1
ASSWGQGGTEAF
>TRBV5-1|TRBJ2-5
ASSSQGGQETQY
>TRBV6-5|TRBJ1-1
ASSYSRQGRAF
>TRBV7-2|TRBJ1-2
ASRPPGGGGYT
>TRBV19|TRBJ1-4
ASSTPVAREKLF
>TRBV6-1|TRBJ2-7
ASINRGNVYEQY
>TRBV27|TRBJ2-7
ASSLYPRVGNYEQY
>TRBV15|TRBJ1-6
ATSGGGGSYNSPLH
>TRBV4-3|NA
ASSQSSGSYEQY
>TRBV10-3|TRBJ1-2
AISFTGDYGYT
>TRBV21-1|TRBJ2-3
ASSKRQGSGDTQY
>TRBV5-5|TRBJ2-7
ASSLGDIVVYEQY
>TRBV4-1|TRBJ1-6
ASSHLTGEYSPLH
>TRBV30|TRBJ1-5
AWGTENSNQPQH
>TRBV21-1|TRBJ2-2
ASSSGKLPKFCVGELF
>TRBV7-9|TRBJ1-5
ASSFQGNQPQH
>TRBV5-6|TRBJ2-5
ASSLGQVWETQY
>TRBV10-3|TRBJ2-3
AISALTLGFTDTQY
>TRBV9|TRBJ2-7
ASGTDWYEQY
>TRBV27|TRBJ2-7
ARDRAYEQY
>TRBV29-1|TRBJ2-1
SVTAESYNEQF
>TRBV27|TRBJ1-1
ASSLWTGTPEAF